This T cell receptor (beta chain) was obtained from a study of CD8+CD57+ T cells in acquired aplastic anemia. Across the study: Sorted CD4+ and CD8+ cell DNA averaged about 3 ug.

The V gene lost 6 bases and the J gene lost 2 bases, with 17 bases spanning the gap. The germline gives CDR1 MGHDK, CDR2 SYGVNS. This CDR3 has 16 amino acids. Profiles of TCR beta VDJ and CDR3 were generated from a genomic DNA template. Each CDR3 protein is one row after TCRdb ran MiXCR on the reads. The data show about 270,000 distinct CDR3 sequences, approximately 55% seen once. The V gene is TRBV25-1, the J gene TRBJ1-5; possibly TRBD1 for D (6 bases). The material sequenced was sorted CD4+, CD8+, or CD8+CD57+ T cells (not recorded which) from PBMCs. This receptor was obtained from a human donor with severe aplastic anemia or a healthy control (not recorded which). CDR3 loop: CASSLGGGRGNQPQHF. The CDR3 bases are TGTGCCAGCAGCTTGGGTGGGGGCAGGGGCAATCAGCCCCAGCATTTT.